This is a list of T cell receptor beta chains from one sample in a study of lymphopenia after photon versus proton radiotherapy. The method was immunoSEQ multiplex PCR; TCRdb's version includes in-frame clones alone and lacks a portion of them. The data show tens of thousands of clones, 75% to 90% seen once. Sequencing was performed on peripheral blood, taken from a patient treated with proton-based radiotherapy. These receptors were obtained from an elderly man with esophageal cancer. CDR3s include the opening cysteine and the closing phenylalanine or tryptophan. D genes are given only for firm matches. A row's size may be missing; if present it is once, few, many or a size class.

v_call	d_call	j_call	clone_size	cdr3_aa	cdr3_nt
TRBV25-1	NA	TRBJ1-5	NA	CASSGNNQPQHF	TGTGCCAGCAGTGGGAACAATCAGCCCCAGCATTTT
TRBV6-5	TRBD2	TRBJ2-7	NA	CASSPRTSGKEYF	TGTGCCAGCAGTCCCCGGACTAGCGGGAAAGAGTACTTC
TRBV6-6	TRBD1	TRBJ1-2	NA	CASSMLQGNGYTF	TGTGCCAGCAGTATGCTACAGGGGAATGGCTACACCTTC
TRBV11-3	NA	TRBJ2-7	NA	CASSYQTGEQYF	TGTGCCAGCAGCTATCAGACAGGCGAGCAGTACTTC
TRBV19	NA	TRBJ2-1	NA	CASSIASNNEQFF	TGTGCCAGTAGTATAGCCAGTAACAATGAGCAGTTCTTC
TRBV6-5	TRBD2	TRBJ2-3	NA	CASTNSAGTTDTQYF	TGTGCCAGCACCAATTCAGCGGGGACCACAGATACGCAGTATTTT
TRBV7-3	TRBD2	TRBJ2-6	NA	CASSELAGIRSGANVLTF	TGTGCCAGCAGCGAGCTAGCGGGGATCCGGTCTGGGGCCAACGTCCTGACTTTC
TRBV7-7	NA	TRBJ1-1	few	CASSFTGAMNTEAFF	TGTGCTAGCAGCTTTACAGGTGCTATGAACACTGAAGCTTTCTTT
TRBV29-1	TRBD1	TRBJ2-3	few	CSGGTATDTQYF	TGCAGCGGGGGGACAGCGACAGATACGCAGTATTTT
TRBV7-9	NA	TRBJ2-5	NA	CASSLARDEETQYF	TGTGCCAGCAGCTTAGCCCGTGATGAGGAGACCCAGTACTTC
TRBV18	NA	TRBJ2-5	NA	CASSPPGQETQYF	TGTGCCAGCTCACCACCAGGGCAAGAGACCCAGTACTTC
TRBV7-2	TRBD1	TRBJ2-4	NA	CASSPWTGRDIQYF	TGTGCCAGCAGCCCCTGGACAGGGAGAGACATTCAGTACTTC
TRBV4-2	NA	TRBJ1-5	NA	CASSQGGSGNQPQHF	TGTGCCAGCAGCCAAGGGGGGTCTGGCAATCAGCCCCAGCATTTT
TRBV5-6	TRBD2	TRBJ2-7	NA	CASSTSSGSDEQYF	TGTGCCAGCAGCACTTCTAGCGGGAGCGACGAGCAGTACTTC
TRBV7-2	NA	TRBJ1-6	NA	CASSLGPGMNSPLHF	TGTGCCAGCAGCTTAGGTCCAGGGATGAATTCACCCCTCCACTTT
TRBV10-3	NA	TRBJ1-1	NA	CAISGNRDGTEAFF	TGTGCCATCAGTGGTAACAGGGACGGGACTGAAGCTTTCTTT
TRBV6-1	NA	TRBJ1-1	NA	CASSVRLGQAFF	TGTGCCAGCAGTGTACGTCTGGGGCAAGCTTTCTTT
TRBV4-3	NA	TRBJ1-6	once	CASSQVRQDNSPLHF	TGCGCCAGCAGCCAAGTGAGACAGGATAATTCACCCCTCCACTTT
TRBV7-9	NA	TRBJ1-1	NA	CASRVSGTNKGYTEAFF	TGTGCCAGCAGGGTCTCCGGGACGAATAAGGGGTACACTGAAGCTTTCTTT
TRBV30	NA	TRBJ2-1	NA	CAWSVERVNNNEQFF	TGTGCCTGGAGTGTTGAGCGGGTGAACAACAATGAGCAGTTCTTC
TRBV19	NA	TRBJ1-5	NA	CASSLSRTGNQPQHF	TGTGCCAGTAGTCTATCCCGGACAGGCAATCAGCCCCAGCATTTT
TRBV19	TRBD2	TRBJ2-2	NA	CASTSGTSGRATRELFF	TGTGCCAGTACCTCCGGGACTAGCGGGAGGGCTACACGGGAGCTGTTTTTT
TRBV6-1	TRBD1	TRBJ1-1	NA	CASTSDRGHTEAFF	TGTGCCAGCACCTCGGACAGGGGGCACACTGAAGCTTTCTTT
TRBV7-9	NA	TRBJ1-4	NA	CASSLSALGGSEKLFF	TGTGCCAGCAGCTTAAGTGCGTTGGGAGGTAGTGAAAAACTGTTTTTT
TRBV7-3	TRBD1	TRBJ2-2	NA	CASSWTGTGVGELFF	TGTGCCAGCAGCTGGACCGGGACAGGGGTCGGGGAGCTGTTTTTT
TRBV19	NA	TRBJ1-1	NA	CASSIAAGRVNTEAFF	TGTGCCAGTAGTATAGCGGCCGGCAGGGTGAACACTGAAGCTTTCTTT
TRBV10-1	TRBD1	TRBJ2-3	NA	CASSSDRETDTQYF	TGCGCCAGCAGCTCGGACAGGGAAACAGATACGCAGTATTTT
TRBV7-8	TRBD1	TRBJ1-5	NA	CASSWTGEDQPQHF	TGTGCCAGCAGCTGGACAGGGGAAGATCAGCCCCAGCATTTT
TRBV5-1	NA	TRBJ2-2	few	CASSSSTGALSGELFF	TGCGCCAGCAGCTCCTCGACGGGGGCTCTATCCGGGGAGCTGTTTTTT
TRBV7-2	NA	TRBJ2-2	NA	CASSRTGTQNTGELFF	TGTGCCAGCAGCCGCACCGGGACTCAGAACACCGGGGAGCTGTTTTTT
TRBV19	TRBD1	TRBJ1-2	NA	CATEGQGTGYTF	TGTGCCACCGAGGGACAGGGAACTGGCTACACCTTC
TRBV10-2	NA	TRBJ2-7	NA	CASSDGQGYSGQYF	TGCGCCAGCAGTGATGGTCAGGGCTACTCCGGGCAGTACTTC
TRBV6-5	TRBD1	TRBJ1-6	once	CASSYGRTGNSPLHF	TGTGCCAGCAGTTATGGGAGGACAGGGAATTCACCCCTCCACTTT
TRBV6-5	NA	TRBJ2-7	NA	CASSYTGVSSSYEQYF	TGTGCCAGCAGTTACACGGGGGTCTCAAGCTCCTACGAGCAGTACTTC
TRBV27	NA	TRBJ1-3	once	CASSLPLRGTGNTIYF	TGTGCCAGCAGTTTACCCCTACGGGGAACTGGAAACACCATATATTTT
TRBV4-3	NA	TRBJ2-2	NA	CASSPLGALTTGELFF	TGCGCCAGCAGCCCCCTCGGTGCCCTTACGACCGGGGAGCTGTTTTTT
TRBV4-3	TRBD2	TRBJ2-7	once	CASSQGRLAGAYEQYF	TGCGCCAGCAGCCAGGGAAGACTAGCGGGAGCCTACGAGCAGTACTTC
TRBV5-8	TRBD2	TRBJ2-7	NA	CASSPDRRRGENYEQYF	TGTGCCAGCAGCCCTGACCGACGACGGGGGGAAAACTACGAGCAGTACTTC
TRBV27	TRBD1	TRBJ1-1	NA	CASSPRTGNTEAFF	TGTGCCAGCAGTCCCCGGACAGGGAACACTGAAGCTTTCTTT
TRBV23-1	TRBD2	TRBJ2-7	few	CASKTELAGGVSYEQYF	TGCGCCAGCAAGACAGAGTTAGCGGGGGGCGTCTCCTACGAGCAGTACTTC
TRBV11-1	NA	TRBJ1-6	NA	CASSLGWGRDSYNSPLHF	TGTGCCAGCAGCTTAGGTTGGGGCCGCGACTCCTATAATTCACCCCTCCACTTT
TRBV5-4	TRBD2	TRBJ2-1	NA	CASSLSGREIDEQFF	TGTGCCAGCAGCTTGAGCGGGAGAGAAATCGATGAGCAGTTCTTC
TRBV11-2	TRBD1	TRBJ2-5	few	CASSSSPGTGGGKTETQYF	TGTGCCAGCAGCTCTAGTCCCGGGACAGGGGGCGGTAAGACAGAGACCCAGTACTTC